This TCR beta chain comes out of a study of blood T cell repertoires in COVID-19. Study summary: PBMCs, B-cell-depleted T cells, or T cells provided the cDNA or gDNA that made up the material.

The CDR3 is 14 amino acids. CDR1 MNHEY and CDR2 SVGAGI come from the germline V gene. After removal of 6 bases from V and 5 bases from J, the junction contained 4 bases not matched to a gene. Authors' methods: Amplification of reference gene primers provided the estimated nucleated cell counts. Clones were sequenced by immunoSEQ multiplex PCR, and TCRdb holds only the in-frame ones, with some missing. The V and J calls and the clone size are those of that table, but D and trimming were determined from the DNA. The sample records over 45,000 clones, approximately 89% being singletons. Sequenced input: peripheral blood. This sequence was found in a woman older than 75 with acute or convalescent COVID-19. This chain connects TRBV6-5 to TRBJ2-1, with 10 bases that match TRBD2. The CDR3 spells CASRGLAIHNEQFF. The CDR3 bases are TGTGCCAGCAGGGGACTAGCGATACACAATGAGCAGTTCTTC.